The sequence of this T cell receptor beta chain was determined in a study of early T cells in non-severe SARS-CoV-2 infection (TCRdb year 2021). As for the study more broadly: Because TCR sequencing was done on bulk RNA from unsorted whole blood, the alpha and beta chains could not be paired. Results and caveats for the whole study, not just this receptor: Matching against VDJdb was skewed toward anti-spike CD8 responses, likely underestimated virus-specific expansions, and missed private and CD4 specificities.

Note on this clonotype: Its recognized antigen is unknown. No much larger clonotype is one base removed from it; base qualities were not supplied.

This was a case-control study nested in a cohort of healthcare workers in London, UK, who had nasopharyngeal swab PCR tests and blood samples taken every week. Healthcare workers were recruited between 23 and 31 March 2020, during the week of the UK lockdown, and were followed weekly for up to about 15 weeks. V was cut back by 4 bases and J by 1 base, leaving a gap of 10 bases between them. The germline V gene (reference sequence) specifies SGHNT as CDR1 and YYREEE as CDR2. Reading from cysteine to phenylalanine, the CDR3 counts 14 amino acids. The sequence is cut down to CDR3 DNA, 42 bases in frame from base 1. Libraries were made using 5' RACE. Sequencing was performed on a NextSeq 500. In the TCR library protocol, unique molecular identifiers were attached to individual cDNA molecules to correct for PCR bias and sequencing error. Both TCR alpha and beta chains were sequenced, and tight co-correlation was observed between alpha and beta sequence abundances in each sample. Concerning the study's data processing: Decombinator V4 was used to perform V gene, J gene and CDR3 annotation of TCR sequences. Expanded TCRs were defined as changing significantly between any two time points under a Poisson model with p below 0.0001. TCR abundances were normalised to the total number of TCRs sequenced in each sample and reported as counts per million. TRAV1-2 paired with TRAJ12, TRAJ20 or TRAJ33 defined MAIT TCRs, while TRAV10 paired with TRAJ18 defined iNKT TCRs. VDJdb, accessed 1 November 2021, was searched for CMV, EBV and SARS-CoV-2 annotated TCRs, with TCRs annotated for multiple antigens excluded. TCRdb reran the public reads through fastp at Q25 and MiXCR, keeping productive beta chains. All rows with the same CDR3 protein become a single entry with the most common DNA and genes. The V and J calls and clone size come from TCRdb's table, not from the authors' own analysis. The sample data list 25,000 to 35,000 distinct CDR3 sequences, and approximately 6% of these were observed just once. The top ten clonotypes cover 5.5% to 8% of the sample.

This TCR was recovered from an adult who was a healthcare worker with PCR-confirmed SARS-CoV-2 infection or an uninfected control (not recorded which). Sample: whole blood. The sequence is built from TRBV5-4 and TRBJ2-3, and perhaps TRBD1 as D gene, on 5 matching bases. The DNA sequence is as follows: TGTGCCAGCAGCCCCGACAGACGCACAGATACGCAGTATTTT. Its amino acids are CASSPDRRTDTQYF.